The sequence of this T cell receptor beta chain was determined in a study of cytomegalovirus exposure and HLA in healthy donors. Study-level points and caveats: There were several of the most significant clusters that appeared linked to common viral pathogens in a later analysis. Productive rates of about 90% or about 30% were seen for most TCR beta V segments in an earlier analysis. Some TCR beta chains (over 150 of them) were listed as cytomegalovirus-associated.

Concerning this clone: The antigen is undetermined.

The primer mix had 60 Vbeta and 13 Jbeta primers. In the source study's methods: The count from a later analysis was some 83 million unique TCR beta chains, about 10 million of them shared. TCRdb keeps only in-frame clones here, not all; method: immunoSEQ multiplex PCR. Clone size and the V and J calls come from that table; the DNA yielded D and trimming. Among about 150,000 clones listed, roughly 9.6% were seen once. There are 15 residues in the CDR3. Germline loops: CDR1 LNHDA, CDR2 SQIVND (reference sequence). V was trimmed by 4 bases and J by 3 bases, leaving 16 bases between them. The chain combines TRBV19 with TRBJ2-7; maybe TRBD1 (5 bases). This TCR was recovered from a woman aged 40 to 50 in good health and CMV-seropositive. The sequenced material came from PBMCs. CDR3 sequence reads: CASSTRQPWGYEQYF. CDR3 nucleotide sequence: TGTGCCAGTAGTACGCGACAGCCTTGGGGCTACGAGCAGTACTTC.